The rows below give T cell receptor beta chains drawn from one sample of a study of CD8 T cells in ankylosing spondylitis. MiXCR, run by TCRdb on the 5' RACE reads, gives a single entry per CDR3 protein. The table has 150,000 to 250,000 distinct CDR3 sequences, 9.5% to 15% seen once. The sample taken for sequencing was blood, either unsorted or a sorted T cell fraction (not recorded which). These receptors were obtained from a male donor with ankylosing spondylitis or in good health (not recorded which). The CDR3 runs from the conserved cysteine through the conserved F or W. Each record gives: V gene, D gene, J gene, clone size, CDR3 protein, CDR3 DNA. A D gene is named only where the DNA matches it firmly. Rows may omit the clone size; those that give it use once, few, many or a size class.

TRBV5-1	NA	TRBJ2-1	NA	CASSTPDNEQFF	TGCGCCAGCAGCACTCCCGACAATGAGCAGTTCTTC
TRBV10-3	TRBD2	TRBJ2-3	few	CAISPTSGTDTQYF	TGTGCCATCAGCCCGACTAGCGGCACAGATACGCAGTATTTT
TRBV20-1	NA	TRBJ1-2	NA	CSAPAQDQGGGYTF	TGCAGTGCTCCGGCACAGGACCAAGGGGGTGGCTACACCTTC
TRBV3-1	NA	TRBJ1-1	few	CASSQKPGGNTEAFF	TGTGCCAGCAGCCAAAAGCCGGGAGGCAACACTGAAGCTTTCTTT
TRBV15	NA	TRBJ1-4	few	CATSTDLNEKLFF	TGTGCCACCAGCACTGACCTAAATGAAAAACTGTTTTTT
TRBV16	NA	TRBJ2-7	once	CASSQNGPYEQYF	TGTGCCAGCAGCCAAAATGGCCCCTACGAGCAGTACTTC
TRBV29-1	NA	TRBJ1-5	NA	CSVADGGGQPQHF	TGCAGCGTCGCGGACGGAGGCGGGCAGCCCCAGCATTTT
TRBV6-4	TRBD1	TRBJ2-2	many	CATSPGTGTGELFF	TGTGCCACCTCTCCCGGGACAGGGACCGGGGAGCTGTTTTTT
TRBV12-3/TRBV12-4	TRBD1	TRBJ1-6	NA	CASSLGQGTPLHF	TGTGCCAGCAGTCTGGGACAGGGAACACCCCTCCACTTT
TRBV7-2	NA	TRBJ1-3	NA	CASSLEFFGNTIYF	TGTGCCAGCAGCTTGGAGTTTTTTGGAAACACCATATATTTT